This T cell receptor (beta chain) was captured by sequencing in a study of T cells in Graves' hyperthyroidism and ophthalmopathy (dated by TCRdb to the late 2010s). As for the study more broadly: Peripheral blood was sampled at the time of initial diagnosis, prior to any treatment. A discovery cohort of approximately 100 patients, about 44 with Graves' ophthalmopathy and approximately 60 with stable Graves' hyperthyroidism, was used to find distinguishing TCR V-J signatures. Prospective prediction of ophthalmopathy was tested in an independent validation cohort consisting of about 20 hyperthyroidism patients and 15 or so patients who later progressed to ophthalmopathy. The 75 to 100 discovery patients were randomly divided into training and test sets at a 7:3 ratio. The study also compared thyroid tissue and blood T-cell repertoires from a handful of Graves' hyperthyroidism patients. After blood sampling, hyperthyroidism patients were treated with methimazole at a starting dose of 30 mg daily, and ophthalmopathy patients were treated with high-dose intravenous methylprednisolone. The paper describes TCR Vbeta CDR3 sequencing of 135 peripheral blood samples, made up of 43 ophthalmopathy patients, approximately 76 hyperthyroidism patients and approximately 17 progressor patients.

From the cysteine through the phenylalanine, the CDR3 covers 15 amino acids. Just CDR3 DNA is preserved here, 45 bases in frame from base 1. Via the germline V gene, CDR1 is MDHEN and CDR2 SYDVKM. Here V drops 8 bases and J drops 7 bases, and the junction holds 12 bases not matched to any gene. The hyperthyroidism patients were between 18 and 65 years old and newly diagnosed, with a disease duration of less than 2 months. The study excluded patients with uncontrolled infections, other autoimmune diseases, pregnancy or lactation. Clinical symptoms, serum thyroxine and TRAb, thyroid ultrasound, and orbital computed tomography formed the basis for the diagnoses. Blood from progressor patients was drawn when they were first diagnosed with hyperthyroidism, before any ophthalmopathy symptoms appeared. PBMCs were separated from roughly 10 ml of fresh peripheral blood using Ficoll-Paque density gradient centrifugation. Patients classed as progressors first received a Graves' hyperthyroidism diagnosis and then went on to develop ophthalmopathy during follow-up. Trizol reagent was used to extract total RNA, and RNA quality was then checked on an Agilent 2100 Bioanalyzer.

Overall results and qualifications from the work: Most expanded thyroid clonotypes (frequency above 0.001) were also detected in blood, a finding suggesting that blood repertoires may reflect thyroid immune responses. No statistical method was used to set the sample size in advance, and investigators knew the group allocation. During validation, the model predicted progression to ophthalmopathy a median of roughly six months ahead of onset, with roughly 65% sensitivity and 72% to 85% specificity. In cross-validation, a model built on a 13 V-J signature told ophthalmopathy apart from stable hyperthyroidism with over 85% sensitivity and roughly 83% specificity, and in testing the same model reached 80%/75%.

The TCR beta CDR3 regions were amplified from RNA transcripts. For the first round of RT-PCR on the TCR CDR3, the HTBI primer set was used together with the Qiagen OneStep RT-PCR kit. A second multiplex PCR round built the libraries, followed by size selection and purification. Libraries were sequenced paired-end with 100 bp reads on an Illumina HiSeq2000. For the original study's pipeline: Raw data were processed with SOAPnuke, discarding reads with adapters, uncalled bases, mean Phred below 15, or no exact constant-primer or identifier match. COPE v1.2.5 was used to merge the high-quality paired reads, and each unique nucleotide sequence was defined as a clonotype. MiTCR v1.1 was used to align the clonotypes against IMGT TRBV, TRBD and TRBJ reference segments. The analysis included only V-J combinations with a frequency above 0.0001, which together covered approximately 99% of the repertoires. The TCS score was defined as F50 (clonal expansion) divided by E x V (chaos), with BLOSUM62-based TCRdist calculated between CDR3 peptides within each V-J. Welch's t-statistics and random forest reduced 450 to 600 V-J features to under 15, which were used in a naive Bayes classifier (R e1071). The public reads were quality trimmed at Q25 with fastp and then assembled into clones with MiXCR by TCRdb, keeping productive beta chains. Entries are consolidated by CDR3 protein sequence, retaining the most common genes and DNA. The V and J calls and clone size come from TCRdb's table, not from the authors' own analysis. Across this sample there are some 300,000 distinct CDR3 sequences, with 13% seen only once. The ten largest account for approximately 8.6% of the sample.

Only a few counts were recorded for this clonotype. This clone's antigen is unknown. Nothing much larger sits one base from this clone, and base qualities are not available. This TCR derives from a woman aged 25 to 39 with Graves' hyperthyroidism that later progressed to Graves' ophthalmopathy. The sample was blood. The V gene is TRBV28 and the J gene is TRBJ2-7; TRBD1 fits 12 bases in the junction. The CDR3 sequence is CASRTPGTGGWEQYF. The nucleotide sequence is TGTGCCAGCCGAACCCCCGGGACAGGGGGCTGGGAGCAGTACTTC.